This T cell receptor (beta chain) was sequenced during a study of neurological immune-mediated disorders. The CDR3 is 14 residues long. Trimming left V 0 bases short and J 5 bases short, with 10 bases between. Germline loops: CDR1 ENHRY, CDR2 SYGVKD. General observations from the study: Because no CDR3 amino acid sequences were shared across subjects by expanded clones, private repertoires were suggested in all groups.

MiXCR, applied by TCRdb to the 5' RACE reads, yields one record per CDR3 protein. The profile shows 71,000 or so distinct CDR3 sequences, about 5% of them singletons. As to this clonotype: Its antigen is as yet unknown.

The clonotype comes from a woman aged 30 to 39 with multiple sclerosis. Input material: PBMCs. The chain employs TRBV10-3 and TRBJ2-5; D call uncertain. CDR3 region: CAISESGTKETQYF. In nucleotides, the CDR3 is TGTGCCATCAGTGAGTCGGGAACAAAGGAGACCCAGTACTTC.